This T cell receptor (beta chain) was captured in a study of cytomegalovirus exposure and HLA in healthy donors. In the study overall: Membership in the Caucasian-associated ancestry cluster was found for approximately 85% of approximately 400 genotyped donors. Findings and limits, study-wide: Listed as cytomegalovirus-associated were roughly 180 TCR beta chains.

The CDR3 extends over 16 amino acids. The V segment lost 4 bases and the J segment 0 bases; nucleotides outside the gene matches: 2. The germline V gene encodes CDR1 SGHRS and CDR2 YFSETQ. 60 Vbeta and 13 Jbeta primers were used in PCR. Libraries were prepared by immunoSEQ multiplex PCR; TCRdb keeps only in-frame clonotypes and omits some of them. The sample holds 150,000 to 200,000 clones, roughly four fifths seen once. To note about this clone: Antigen: not known. This sample also contains other DNA sequences that code for the same CDR3.

The V and J genes are TRBV5-1 and TRBJ2-3; 13 bases line up with TRBD2. The sample consisted of PBMCs. The source of this sequence is a woman aged 18-30 years in good health and CMV-seropositive. This CDR3 reads CASSRLAGGSTDTQYF. Written as DNA, the CDR3 is TGCGCCAGCAGCCGACTAGCGGGGGGTAGCACAGATACGCAGTATTTT.